Below, one T cell receptor beta chain is given with its context. The antigen is undetermined. Time point: week 11, during vaccination. Every vaccine dose comprised 300 ug of mutant IDH1 20-mer peptide plus topical imiquimod. The data derive from a study of a mutant IDH1 vaccine in newly diagnosed glioma. CDR1 and CDR2 (germline): MRHNA, SNTAGT. The V and J ends lost 0 bases and 2 bases respectively, with 12 bases between them. The CDR3 is made up of 16 amino acids. Method: immunoSEQ multiplex PCR; TCRdb's copy keeps in-frame clones and lacks some. The sample includes about 120,000 clones, about 80% of them seen just once.

This material consisted of PBMCs, taken from a glioma patient whose treatment included an IDH1 peptide vaccine. The origin of this receptor is a man in his forties or fifties with glioma. The chain carries TRBV6-4 and TRBJ2-3; no firm D call. The CDR3, as DNA: TGTGCCAGCAGTGACTCGAGTGACTCATCCACAGATACGCAGTATTTT. Residues: CASSDSSDSSTDTQYF.